The T cell receptor beta chain under discussion was sequenced for a study of blood T cells in healthy people across ages (dated by TCRdb to 2013 to 2016). As for the study more broadly: In model experiments, template switching captured roughly one uniquely barcoded TCR beta cDNA molecule for every two T cells. To track age-related changes in TCR beta repertoire diversity, the study relied on deep sequencing normalized with unique cDNA molecular identifiers. Donors were grouped into four age groups: young (average approximately 16 years), middle-aged (39), aged (62) and long-lived (approximately 81). To avoid experimental bias, donors of different ages were spread randomly across the sequencing lanes. Using the same blood draw, the study looked at two additional independent replicas of 1 million unique cDNA reads for two donors, one aged 18 to 29 and the other aged 80 or older.

Turning to this clonotype: No antigen is known for it. The junction does not match germline at one end; this may be a read error.

Points the paper makes about the study in general: Conclusive comparison of naive and antigen-experienced compartments was prevented by the profiling of bulk unsorted PBMCs. Estimates of total diversity based on one million sequenced T cells were considered lower bounds and underestimates. Compared with the aged group, more naive CD4+ T cells, fewer expanded clones and increased TCR diversity were shown by the long-lived group, suggesting age selection. As age increased, observed TCR beta diversity per million T cells dropped in a roughly linear way, and a significant reduction was already evident by age around 41. Donor CMV infection status was unknown, potentially confounding age-related changes in expanded clonotypes. There was a strong correlation between observed TCR beta diversity and the percentage of naive T cells measured by flow cytometry.

The approximately 39 donors, aged 6 to 90 years, were systemically healthy Caucasian individuals from Russia. About 9.6 milliliters of peripheral blood were collected from each donor into EDTA-treated Vacutainer tubes. PBMCs were isolated by Ficoll-Paque density-gradient centrifugation, with at least 7 million obtained per sample. Trizol reagent was used to extract total RNA from PBMCs, with at least 5.5 micrograms per sample. For every donor, an aliquot of PBMCs went through flow cytometry to measure the percentages of naive CD45RAhigh/CD27high T cells. Receptors were amplified or captured by 5' RACE. Data came from an Illumina HiSeq 2500. The second PCR ran for about 6 to 11 cycles and used a J-beta primer mix along with a sample-barcoded 5' primer. A unique molecular identifier was introduced onto each TCR beta cDNA molecule by a template-switch 5' adaptor carrying 12 random nucleotides. Each sample yielded at least 3 million CDR3-containing paired-end reads. The Mint cDNA synthesis kit, primed by a TRBC-specific oligonucleotide, was used to synthesize first-strand cDNA from all RNA. After uracil-DNA glycosylase treatment, a first 18-cycle PCR used universal primers M1SS and BC2_uni_R on all cDNA. Turning to the authors' computational methods: For normalization, 1 million high-quality reads, each with a distinct molecular identifier, were randomly selected from each sample. Instead of being binned into consensus sequences, reads that shared molecular identifiers were thrown out. CDR3 identification, clonotype clustering and error correction used MiTCR with a Q25 quality threshold and the strictest error-elimination algorithm. A nonparametric unseen species model with Euler transformation was used to estimate lower-bound total TCR beta diversity. TCRdb handled the public reads itself, with Q25 trimming in fastp and clone calling in MiXCR, and kept productive beta chains. Each record represents a unique CDR3 protein, reported with the most common genes and DNA among its rows. The V and J calls shown here were made by TCRdb, not taken from the authors' results. The sample table records hundreds of thousands of distinct CDR3 sequences; around 49% of these occur just once. The top ten clonotypes cover 25% to 35% of the sample.

CDR1 and CDR2 are drawn from the germline V gene: SGHRS, YFSETQ. There are 16 amino acids in the CDR3, from cysteine to phenylalanine inclusive. Only the CDR3 DNA is retained, 48 bases long and in frame from the first base. The chain is encoded by TRBV5-1 joined to TRBJ2-1; 8 central bases correspond to TRBD2. The specimen sequenced was blood. This receptor was identified in a woman aged 55-70 years in good health. CDR3 region: CASSLESGRGNNEQFF. The DNA sequence is given as TGCGCCAGCAGCTTGGAGAGCGGGAGAGGGAACAATGAACAGTTCTTC.